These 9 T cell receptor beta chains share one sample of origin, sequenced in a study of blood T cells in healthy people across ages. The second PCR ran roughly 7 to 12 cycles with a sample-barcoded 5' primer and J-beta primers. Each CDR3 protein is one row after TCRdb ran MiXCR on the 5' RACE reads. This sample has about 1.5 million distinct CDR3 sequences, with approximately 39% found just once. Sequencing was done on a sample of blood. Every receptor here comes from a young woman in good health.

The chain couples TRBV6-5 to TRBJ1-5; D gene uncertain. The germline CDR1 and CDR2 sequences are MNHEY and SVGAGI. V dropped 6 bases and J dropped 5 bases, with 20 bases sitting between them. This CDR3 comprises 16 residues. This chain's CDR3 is CASSLSSGVGDQPQHF. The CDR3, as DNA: TGTGCCAGCAGCCTCTCGTCCGGGGTCGGCGATCAGCCCCAGCATTTT.

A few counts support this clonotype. CDR3 protein: CASSPRSVLNTEAFF. CDR3 in DNA: TGTGCCAGCAGCCCCCGGAGTGTTTTGAACACTGAAGCTTTCTTT. This sequence joins TRBV9 and TRBJ1-1, with D hard to call. The V gene lost 4 bases and the J gene lost 0 bases, with 13 bases spanning the gap. Germline lookup yields CDR1 SGDLS and CDR2 YYNGEE. The CDR3 consists of 15 residues.

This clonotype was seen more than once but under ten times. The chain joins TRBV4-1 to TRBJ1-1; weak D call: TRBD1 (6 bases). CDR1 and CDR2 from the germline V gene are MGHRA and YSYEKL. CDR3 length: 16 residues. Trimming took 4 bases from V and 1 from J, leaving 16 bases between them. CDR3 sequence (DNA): TGCGCCAGCAGCCCAACCCGGACAGTGTGGAACACTGAAGCTTTCTTT. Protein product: CASSPTRTVWNTEAFF.

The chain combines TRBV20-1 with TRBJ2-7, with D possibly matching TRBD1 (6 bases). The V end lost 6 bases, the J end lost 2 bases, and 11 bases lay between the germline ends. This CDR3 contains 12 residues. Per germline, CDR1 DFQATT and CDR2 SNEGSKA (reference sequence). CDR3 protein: CSAGDNTYEQYF. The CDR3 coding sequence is TGCAGTGCCGGGGACAATACCTACGAGCAGTACTTC.

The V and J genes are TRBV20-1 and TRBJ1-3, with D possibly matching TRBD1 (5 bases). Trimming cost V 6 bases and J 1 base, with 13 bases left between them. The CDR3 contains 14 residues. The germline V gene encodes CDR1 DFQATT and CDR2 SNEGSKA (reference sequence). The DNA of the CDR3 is TGCAGTGCCCACGGGGGGGGATCTGGAAACACCATATATTTT. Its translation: CSAHGGGSGNTIYF.

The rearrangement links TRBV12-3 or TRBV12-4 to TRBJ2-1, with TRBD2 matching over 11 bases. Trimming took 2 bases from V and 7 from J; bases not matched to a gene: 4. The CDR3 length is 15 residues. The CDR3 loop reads CASSLNLAGGNEQFF. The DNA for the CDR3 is TGTGCCAGCAGTTTAAATCTAGCGGGAGGAAATGAGCAGTTCTTC.

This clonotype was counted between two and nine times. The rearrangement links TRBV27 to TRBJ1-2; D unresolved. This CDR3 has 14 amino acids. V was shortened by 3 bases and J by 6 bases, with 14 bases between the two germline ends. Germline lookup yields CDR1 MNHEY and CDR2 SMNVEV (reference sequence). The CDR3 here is CASSFIGFGNGYTF. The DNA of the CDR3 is TGTGCCAGCAGTTTTATAGGGTTCGGCAATGGCTACACCTTC.

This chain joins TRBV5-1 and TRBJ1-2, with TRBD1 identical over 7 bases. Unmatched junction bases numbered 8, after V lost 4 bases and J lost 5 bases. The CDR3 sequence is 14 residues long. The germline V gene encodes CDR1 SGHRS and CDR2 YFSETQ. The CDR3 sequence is CASSVGTAIYGYTF. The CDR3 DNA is TGCGCCAGCAGCGTGGGGACAGCGATTTATGGCTACACCTTC.

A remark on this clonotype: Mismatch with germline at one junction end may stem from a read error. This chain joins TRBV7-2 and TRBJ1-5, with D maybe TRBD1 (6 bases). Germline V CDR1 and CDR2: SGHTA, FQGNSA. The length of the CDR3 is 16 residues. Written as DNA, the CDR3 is TGTGCCAGCAGCTTAGCCCAGGGGATCAGCAATCAGCCCCTGCATTTT. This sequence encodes CASSLAQGISNQPLHF. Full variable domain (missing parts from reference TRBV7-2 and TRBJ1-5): GAGVSQSPSNKVTEKGKDVELRCDPISGHTALYWYRQSLGQGLEFLIYFQGNSAPDKSGLPSDRFSAERTGGSVSTLTIQRTQQEDSAVYLCASSLAQGISNQPLHFGDGTRLSIL.